These 20 T cell receptor beta chains share one sample of origin, sequenced in a study of technical replicates of blood from a handful of donors. Profiled with immunoSEQ multiplex PCR; TCRdb holds only in-frame clones, not every one. The sample shows some 11,000 clones, almost 95% of them seen only once. The source material was PBMCs. The receptors were sampled from a human donor in good health.

The chain uses TRBV6-5 and TRBJ2-7, with 7 bases lining up with TRBD2. This CDR3 contains 12 residues. Trimming at V came to 11 bases and at J to 7 bases, leaving 11 bases not matched to a gene. CDR1 is MNHEY and CDR2 is SVGAGI in the germline V gene. The CDR3 DNA reads TGTGCCGCTCGGCGGGAGTCTGGAGAGCAGTACTTC. Translated, it gives CAARRESGEQYF.

V and J are TRBV19 and TRBJ2-7; 8 nucleotides align to TRBD1. In germline, CDR1 is LNHDA, CDR2 SQIVND (reference sequence). V was clipped by 7 bases and J by 6 bases; unmatched bases: 8. The CDR3 contains 13 residues. The CDR3 nucleotides are TGTGCCAGTACCGCCAGGGGGCAGGGCGAGCAGTACTTC. It translates to CASTARGQGEQYF.

This chain connects TRBV19 to TRBJ1-3; D possibly corresponds to TRBD1 (6 bases). The CDR3 runs 15 residues. The ends were cut back, 8 bases at V and 0 bases at J, with 14 bases in the middle. Germline V gene data show CDR1 as LNHDA and CDR2 as SQIVND (reference sequence). This CDR3 reads CASSQGSFSGNTIYF. Here the CDR3 DNA reads TGTGCCAGTTCACAGGGATCCTTCTCTGGAAACACCATATATTTT.

The chain recombines TRBV30 with TRBJ1-1, with unresolved D. The germline CDR1 and CDR2 sequences are GTSNPN and SVGIG (reference sequence). CDR3 length: 15 amino acids. V was shortened by 3 bases and J by 0 bases, with 14 bases between the two germline ends. The CDR3 loop is CAWSAFGQMNTEAFF. The CDR3 DNA reads TGTGCCTGGAGCGCATTTGGCCAGATGAACACTGAAGCTTTCTTT.

This clone was recorded a few times. The chain uses TRBV5-4 and TRBJ2-7, with D perhaps TRBD2 (7 bases). CDR1 and CDR2 from the germline V gene are SGHNT and YYREEE (reference sequence). Between the trimmed V and J ends, which lost 5 bases and 2 bases, there was a span of 17 bases. This CDR3 region has 15 residues. The CDR3: CASSQGGGGPYEQYF. The CDR3, as DNA: TGTGCCAGCAGTCAAGGAGGGGGGGGCCCCTACGAGCAGTACTTC. The full variable domain, its missing parts supplied by reference TRBV5-4 and TRBJ2-7, is ETGVTQSPTHLIKTRGQQVTLRCSSQSGHNTVSWYQQALGQGPQFIFQYYREEENGRGNFPPRFSGLQFPNYSSELNVNALELDDSALYLCASSQGGGGPYEQYFGPGTRLTVT.

The chain uses TRBV14 and TRBJ2-1, with TRBD1 matching over 8 bases. V dropped 5 bases and J dropped 4; count of bases not matched to a gene: 16. CDR3 length: 18 residues. The V gene's germline CDR1 is SGHDN and CDR2 FVKESK. CDR3 in amino acids: CASSSIPGTGHQYNEQFF. The DNA for the CDR3 is TGTGCCAGCAGCAGCATACCCGGGACAGGTCACCAATACAATGAGCAGTTCTTC.

The genes are TRBV4-2 and TRBJ1-5; D is undetermined. Trimming cost V 0 bases and J 5 bases, with 14 bases left between them. The CDR3 is made up of 16 amino acids. In germline, CDR1 is LGHNA, CDR2 YNFKEQ. The CDR3 loop is CASSQDAEIRYQPQHF. The CDR3 DNA sequence: TGTGCCAGCAGCCAAGACGCGGAGATTAGGTATCAGCCCCAGCATTTT.

CDR3 sequence: CASSTQLAGSYNEQFF. Here the CDR3 DNA reads TGTGCCAGCAGTACACAACTAGCGGGATCCTACAATGAGCAGTTCTTC. The chain links TRBV27 to TRBJ2-1; 10 bases agree with TRBD2. There are 16 residues in the CDR3. Germline CDR1 MNHEY, CDR2 SMNVEV (reference sequence). The V and J ends lost 5 bases and 1 base, in that order; junction bases with no gene match: 5.

The chain recombines TRBV19 with TRBJ2-1; D is possibly TRBD1 (5 bases). The CDR3 runs 13 residues. The ends were cut back, 3 bases at V and 4 bases at J, with 7 bases in the middle. Germline CDR1 and CDR2: LNHDA and SQIVND (reference sequence). CDR3: CASSIQGYNEQFF. The CDR3 DNA follows: TGTGCCAGTAGTATTCAGGGATACAATGAGCAGTTCTTC. The whole variable domain, remainder taken from reference TRBV19 and TRBJ2-1, is DGGITQSPKYLFRKEGQNVTLSCEQNLNHDAMYWYRQDPGQGLRLIYYSQIVNDFQKGDIAEGYSVSREKKESFPLTVTSAQKNPTAFYLCASSIQGYNEQFFGPGTRLTVL.

The rearrangement joins TRBV10-2 to TRBJ2-7; TRBD2 is a possible D gene (7 bases). Germline V gene data show CDR1 as WSHSY and CDR2 as SAAADI. The CDR3 consists of 15 residues. The ends were cut back, 6 bases at V and 2 bases at J, with 17 bases in the middle. The CDR3 region has the DNA TGCGCCAGCAGGGAGGGGGGGGGAACGGCCTACGAGCAGTACTTC. Protein: CASREGGGTAYEQYF.

This CDR3 is CASSENLRGSWGQIILTMLGYTF. The CDR3 DNA follows: TGTGCCAGCAGTGAAAATCTGAGGGGTAGCTGGGGACAGATTATTTTAACTATGCTTGGCTACACCTTC. The chain couples TRBV2 to TRBJ1-2, with 7 bases lining up with TRBD1. The CDR3 totals 23 residues. V gave up 2 bases and J gave up 7 bases; unmatched junction bases: 34. Germline V lookup: CDR1 SNHLY, CDR2 FYNNEI. The full variable domain, its missing parts supplied by reference TRBV2 and TRBJ1-2, is EPEVTQTPSHQVTQMGQEVILRCVPISNHLYFYWYRQILGQKVEFLVSFYNNEISEKSEIFDDQFSVERPDGSNFTLKIRSTKLEDSAMYFCASSENLRGSWGQIILTMLGYTFGSGTRLTVV.

The V call is TRBV2, the J call TRBJ2-5; perhaps TRBD2 as D (6 bases). The V end lost 3 bases, the J end lost 7 bases, and 12 bases lay between the germline ends. The CDR3 consists of 13 residues. Germline V gives CDR1 SNHLY, CDR2 FYNNEI. CDR3 DNA sequence: TGTGCCAGCAGTGAGCGGGACGTTGGGACCCAGTACTTC. Amino acid sequence: CASSERDVGTQYF.

V is TRBV6-1 and J is TRBJ2-7; maybe TRBD1 (6 bases). The germline V and J ends were trimmed by 4 bases and 4 bases, with 8 bases remaining between them. Germline lookup yields CDR1 MNHNS and CDR2 SASEGT. The CDR3 length is 12 residues. CDR3 in DNA: TGTGCCAGCAGTGTACAGGGTTACGAGCAGTACTTC. This gives the protein CASSVQGYEQYF.

The CDR3: CASSVESGIAYEQYF. Here the CDR3 DNA reads TGTGCCAGCAGCGTAGAATCGGGGATCGCCTACGAGCAGTACTTC. V usage is TRBV9 and J usage is TRBJ2-7, with D maybe TRBD2 (5 bases). This CDR3 spans 15 amino acids. The V gene's germline CDR1 is SGDLS and CDR2 YYNGEE. Trimming left V 0 bases short and J 2 bases short, with 12 bases between.

The CDR3 bases are TGTGCCAGCAGCACACCCGGGACTAGCACAGATACGCAGTATTTT. Encoded protein: CASSTPGTSTDTQYF. The rearrangement uses TRBV28 and TRBJ2-3; D is possibly TRBD2 (6 bases). Trimming took 6 bases from V and 0 from J, leaving 13 bases between them. The CDR3 totals 15 residues. Germline-derived CDR1 and CDR2 are MDHEN and SYDVKM.

This clone was recorded only once. The gene calls are TRBV6-6 and TRBJ1-2; TRBD1 matches at 8 bases. The germline gives CDR1 MNHNY, CDR2 SVGAGI (reference sequence). The J segment lost 4 bases and the V segment lost 7 bases, leaving 5 bases of the junction unmatched. There are 13 residues in the CDR3. The CDR3 loop is CASNQGAGYGYTF. The CDR3 DNA reads TGTGCCAGCAATCAGGGGGCGGGCTATGGCTACACCTTC.

This clone was observed once. V gene TRBV19 combines with J gene TRBJ2-5; possibly TRBD1 for D (6 bases). CDR1 is LNHDA, CDR2 SQIVND, per germline (reference sequence). The V and J ends lost 4 bases and 4 bases respectively, with 10 bases between them. CDR3 length: 13 amino acids. CDR3 bases: TGTGCCAGTAGTACAGGGGTGCGAGAGACCCAGTACTTC. Its translation: CASSTGVRETQYF.

This chain joins TRBV7-9 and TRBJ2-5; TRBD1 matches at 7 bases. After removal of 5 bases from V and 2 bases from J, the junction contained 5 bases not matched to a gene. This CDR3 region has 14 residues. The germline V gene has CDR1 SEHNR and CDR2 FQNEAQ (reference sequence). CDR3 nucleotide sequence: TGTGCCAGCAGCCCTTGGACAGGACAAGAGACCCAGTACTTC. This gives the protein CASSPWTGQETQYF.

The chain is built from TRBV5-1 and TRBJ2-5, with TRBD2 matching over 9 bases. Germline V gene lookup returns CDR1 SGHRS and CDR2 YFSETQ. J was trimmed by 5 bases and V by 4 bases; bases with no gene match: 6. The CDR3 sequence is 14 residues long. The CDR3 nucleotides are TGCGCCAGCAGCCTTAGCGGGAGTGAGGAGACCCAGTACTTC. Protein: CASSLSGSEETQYF.

V and J are TRBV6-1 and TRBJ1-3; D possibly corresponds to TRBD1 (6 bases). The CDR3 has 15 amino acids. Trimming removed 6 bases from V and 0 bases from J, with 12 bases in between. Per the germline V gene, CDR1 is MNHNS and CDR2 is SASEGT. The CDR3 region is CASRSGVSSGNTIYF. In DNA, the CDR3 is TGTGCCAGCAGGTCAGGGGTTAGCTCTGGAAACACCATATATTTT.